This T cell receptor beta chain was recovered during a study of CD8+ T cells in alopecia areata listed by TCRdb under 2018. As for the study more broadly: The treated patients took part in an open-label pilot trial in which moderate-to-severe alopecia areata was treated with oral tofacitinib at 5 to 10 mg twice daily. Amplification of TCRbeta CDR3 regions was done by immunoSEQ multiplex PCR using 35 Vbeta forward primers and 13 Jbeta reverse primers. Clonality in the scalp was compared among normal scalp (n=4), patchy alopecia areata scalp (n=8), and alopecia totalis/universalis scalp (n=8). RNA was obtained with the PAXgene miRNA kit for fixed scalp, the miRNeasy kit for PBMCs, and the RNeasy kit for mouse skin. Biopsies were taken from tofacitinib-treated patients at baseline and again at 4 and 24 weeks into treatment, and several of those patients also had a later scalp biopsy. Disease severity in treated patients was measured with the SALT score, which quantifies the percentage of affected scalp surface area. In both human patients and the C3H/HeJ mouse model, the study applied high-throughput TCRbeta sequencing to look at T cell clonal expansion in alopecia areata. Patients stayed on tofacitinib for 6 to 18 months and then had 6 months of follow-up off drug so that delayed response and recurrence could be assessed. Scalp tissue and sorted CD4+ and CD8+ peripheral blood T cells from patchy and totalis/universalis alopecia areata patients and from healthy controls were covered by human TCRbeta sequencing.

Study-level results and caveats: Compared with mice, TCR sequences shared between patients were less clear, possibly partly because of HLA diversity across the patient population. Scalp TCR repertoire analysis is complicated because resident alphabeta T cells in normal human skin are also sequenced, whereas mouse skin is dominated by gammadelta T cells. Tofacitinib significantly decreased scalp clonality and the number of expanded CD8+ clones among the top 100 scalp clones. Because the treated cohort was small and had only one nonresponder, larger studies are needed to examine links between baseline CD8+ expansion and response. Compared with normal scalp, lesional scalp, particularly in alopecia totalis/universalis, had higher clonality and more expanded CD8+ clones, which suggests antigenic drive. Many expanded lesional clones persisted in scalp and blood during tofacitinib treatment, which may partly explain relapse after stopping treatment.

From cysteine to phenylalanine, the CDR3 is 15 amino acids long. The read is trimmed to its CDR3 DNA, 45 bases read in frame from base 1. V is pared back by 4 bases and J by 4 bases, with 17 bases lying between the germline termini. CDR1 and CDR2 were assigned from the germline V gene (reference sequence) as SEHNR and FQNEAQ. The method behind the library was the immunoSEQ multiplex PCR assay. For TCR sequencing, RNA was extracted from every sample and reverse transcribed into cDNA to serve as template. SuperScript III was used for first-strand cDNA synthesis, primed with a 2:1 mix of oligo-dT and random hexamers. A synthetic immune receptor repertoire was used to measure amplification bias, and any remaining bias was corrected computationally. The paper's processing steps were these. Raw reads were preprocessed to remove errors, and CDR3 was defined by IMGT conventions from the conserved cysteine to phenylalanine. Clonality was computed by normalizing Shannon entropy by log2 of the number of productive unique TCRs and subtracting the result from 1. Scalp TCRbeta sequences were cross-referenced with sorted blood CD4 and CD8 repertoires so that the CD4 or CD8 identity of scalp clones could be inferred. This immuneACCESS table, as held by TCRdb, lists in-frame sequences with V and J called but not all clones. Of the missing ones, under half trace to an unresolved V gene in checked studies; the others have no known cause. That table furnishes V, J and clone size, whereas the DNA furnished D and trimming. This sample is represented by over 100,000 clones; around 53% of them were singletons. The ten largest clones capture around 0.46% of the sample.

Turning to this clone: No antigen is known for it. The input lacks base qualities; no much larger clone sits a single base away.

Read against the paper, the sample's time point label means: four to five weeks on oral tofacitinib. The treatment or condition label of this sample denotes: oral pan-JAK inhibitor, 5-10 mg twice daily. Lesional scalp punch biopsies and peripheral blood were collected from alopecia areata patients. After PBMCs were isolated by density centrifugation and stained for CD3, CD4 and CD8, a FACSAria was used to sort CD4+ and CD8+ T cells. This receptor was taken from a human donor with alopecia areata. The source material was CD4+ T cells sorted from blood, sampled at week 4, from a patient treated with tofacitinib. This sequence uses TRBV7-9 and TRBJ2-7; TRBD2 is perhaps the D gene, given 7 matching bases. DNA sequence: TGTGCCAGCAGCTCCTTCGAGGGAGGGGGATACGAGCAGTACTTC. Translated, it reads CASSSFEGGGYEQYF.